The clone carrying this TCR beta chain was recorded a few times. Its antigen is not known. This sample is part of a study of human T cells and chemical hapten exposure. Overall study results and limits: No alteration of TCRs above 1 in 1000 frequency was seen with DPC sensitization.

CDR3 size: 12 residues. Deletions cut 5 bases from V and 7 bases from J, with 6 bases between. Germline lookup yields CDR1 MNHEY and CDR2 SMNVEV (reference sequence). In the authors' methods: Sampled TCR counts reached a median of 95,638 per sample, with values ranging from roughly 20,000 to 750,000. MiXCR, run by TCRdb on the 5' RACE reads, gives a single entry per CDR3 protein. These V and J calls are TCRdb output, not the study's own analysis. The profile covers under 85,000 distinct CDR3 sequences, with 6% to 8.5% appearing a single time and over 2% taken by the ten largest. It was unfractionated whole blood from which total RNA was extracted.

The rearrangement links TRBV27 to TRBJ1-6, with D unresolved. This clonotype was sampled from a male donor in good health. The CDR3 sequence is CASSGPNSPLHF. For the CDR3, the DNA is TGTGCCAGCAGTGGTCCGAATTCACCCCTCCACTTT.